A single T cell receptor beta chain is shown here with its context. These data are taken from a study of OX40 agonist ivuxolimab in advanced cancers. Trimming at V came to 7 bases and at J to 4 bases, leaving 12 bases not matched to a gene. Germline V lookup: CDR1 LNHDA, CDR2 SQIVND (reference sequence). The CDR3 runs 15 residues. Using immunoSEQ multiplex PCR, the repertoire was profiled, and TCRdb retains in-frame clones only, with some absent. The sample includes tens of thousands of clones, around 86% of them seen just once. The clonotype comes from an adult with an advanced solid tumor such as melanoma, head and neck, liver or kidney cancer. The V call is TRBV19, the J call TRBJ1-2; 7 positions match TRBD1. This sample comprised CD4+ or CD8+ T cells sorted from blood, obtained in a trial of the OX40 agonist ivuxolimab. CDR3 coding DNA: TGTGCCAGTACCGACTGGACAGGAAAGGGCTATGGCTACACCTTC. Residues: CASTDWTGKGYGYTF.